The 23 T cell receptor beta chains in this list originate from one sample, sequenced in a study of cytomegalovirus exposure and HLA in healthy donors. In the PCR, 60 Vbeta and 13 Jbeta primers were used. This table comes from immunoSEQ multiplex PCR, and its TCRdb copy is limited to in-frame clones, with some not included. Among approximately 89,000 clones listed, about 75% were seen once. Sequences were obtained from PBMCs. These receptors were collected from a man younger than 45 in good health and CMV-seropositive.

The J gene is TRBJ2-1, the V gene TRBV18; 8 positions agree with TRBD1. In germline, CDR1 is KGHSH, CDR2 LQKENI. This CDR3 is built from 15 residues. The J segment lost 6 bases and the V segment lost 2 bases, leaving 6 bases of the junction unmatched. The DNA for the CDR3 is TGTGCCAGCTCACCAGGGCAGGGGGCTGGCAATGAGCAGTTCTTC. Residues: CASSPGQGAGNEQFF.

This clone has only one observation. The rearrangement links TRBV5-1 to TRBJ1-4; 7 bases agree with TRBD1. J lost 6 bases, V lost 0 bases, and 5 bases had no gene match. This CDR3 has 15 residues. Germline assignment: CDR1 SGHRS and CDR2 YFSETQ. DNA for the CDR3: TGCGCCAGCAGCTTGGTGGGACAGCCGCATGAAAAACTGTTTTTT. It specifies CASSLVGQPHEKLFF.

This clone was detected once. Relative to the germline gene, one junction end is altered; a read error may explain this. The V gene is TRBV7-7, the J gene TRBJ2-5; 11 positions match TRBD2. The CDR3 length is 16 residues. Germline V gene sequence: CDR1 SSHAT, CDR2 FNYEAQ (reference sequence). CDR3 loop: CASSRRLAGRQETQYF. As DNA, the CDR3 is TGTGCTAGCAGCCGACGACTAGCGGGGCGACAAGAGACCCAGTACTTC.

The chain carries TRBV27 and TRBJ2-1; 8 bases are a match to TRBD1. Trimming at V came to 7 bases and at J to 9 bases, leaving 11 bases not matched to a gene. Germline V gene lookup returns CDR1 MNHEY and CDR2 SMNVEV (reference sequence). This CDR3 is built from 14 residues. This CDR3 reads CASTPGGQRGEQFF. The DNA for the CDR3 is TGTGCCAGCACCCCAGGGGGCCAACGGGGTGAGCAGTTCTTC.

The chain links TRBV5-4 to TRBJ1-2; TRBD1 agrees at 9 bases. Trimming at V came to 2 bases and at J to 8 bases, leaving 7 bases not matched to a gene. Per the germline V gene, CDR1 is SGHNT and CDR2 is YYREEE (reference sequence). The CDR3 contains 14 residues. CDR3: CASSLYGTGIGYTF. As DNA, the CDR3 is TGTGCCAGCAGCTTATACGGGACAGGGATCGGCTACACCTTC.

A remark on this clone: With only one base between it and a far larger clone, this is likely a read error. The chain couples TRBV2 to TRBJ2-7; TRBD2 matches 8 bases. CDR1 SNHLY and CDR2 FYNNEI come from the germline V gene. The CDR3 has 15 amino acids. V dropped 8 bases and J dropped 3; count of bases not matched to a gene: 12. For the CDR3, the DNA is TGTGCCAGCGGCTTAACCGGACTAGCATTCTACGAGCAGTACTTC. Translation: CASGLTGLAFYEQYF. Drawing the rest from reference TRBV2 and TRBJ2-7, the complete variable domain is EPEVTQTPSHQVTQMGQEVILRCVPISNHLYFYWYRQILGQKVEFLVSFYNNEISEKSEIFDDQFSVERPDGSNFTLKIRSTKLEDSAMYFCASGLTGLAFYEQYFGPGTRLTVT.

The gene calls are TRBV28 and TRBJ2-7, with 7 bases matching TRBD1. The CDR3 loop spans 12 amino acids. Germline values: CDR1 MDHEN, CDR2 SYDVKM. V lost 1 base, J lost 7 bases, and 1 base stayed unmatched. In nucleotides, the CDR3 is TGTGCCAGCAGTTTATTGGACAGGGAGCAGTACTTC. Translated, it gives CASSLLDREQYF.

The chain carries TRBV5-1 and TRBJ2-1; perhaps TRBD2 as D (6 bases). Germline V gene data show CDR1 as SGHRS and CDR2 as YFSETQ. V was trimmed by 0 bases and J by 5 bases, leaving 12 bases between them. The CDR3 runs to 15 residues. This chain's CDR3 is CASSLVSGQNNEQFF. The CDR3 coding sequence is TGCGCCAGCAGCTTGGTTAGCGGTCAAAACAATGAGCAGTTCTTC. The full variable domain, in which reference TRBV5-1 and TRBJ2-1 provide the parts outside the CDR3, is KAGVTQTPRYLIKTRGQQVTLSCSPISGHRSVSWYQQTPGQGLQFLFEYFSETQRNKGNFPGRFSGRQFSNSRSEMNVSTLELGDSALYLCASSLVSGQNNEQFFGPGTRLTVL.

This clone was picked up one time. The rearrangement links TRBV12-5 to TRBJ2-1, with 9 bases identical to TRBD2. The CDR3 is 18 amino acids. Germline CDR1 reads LGHNT; CDR2 reads FRNRAP. V shed 0 bases and J 7 bases; nucleotides not matched to a gene: 13. This CDR3 reads CASGLVRVAGGQLNEQFF. CDR3 in DNA: TGTGCTAGTGGTTTGGTAAGAGTGGCGGGGGGGCAGCTGAATGAGCAGTTCTTC.

The chain combines TRBV5-4 with TRBJ2-1; 7 nucleotides align to TRBD1. CDR3 length equals 15 residues. The V gene's germline CDR1 is SGHNT and CDR2 YYREEE (reference sequence). The V segment lost 0 bases and the J segment 4 bases; nucleotides outside the gene matches: 4. Here the CDR3 reads CASSLEGTDYNEQFF. In nucleotides, the CDR3 is TGTGCCAGCAGCTTGGAGGGGACAGATTACAATGAGCAGTTCTTC. Full variable domain (missing parts from reference TRBV5-4 and TRBJ2-1): ETGVTQSPTHLIKTRGQQVTLRCSSQSGHNTVSWYQQALGQGPQFIFQYYREEENGRGNFPPRFSGLQFPNYSSELNVNALELDDSALYLCASSLEGTDYNEQFFGPGTRLTVL.

As concerns this clone: Other DNA sequences in the sample encode the same CDR3. The chain joins TRBV28 to TRBJ1-5, with D hard to call. The V and J ends lost 5 bases and 3 bases respectively, with 11 bases between them. The V gene's germline CDR1 is MDHEN and CDR2 SYDVKM. There are 14 residues in the CDR3. The CDR3 DNA is TGTGCCAGCAGTCCTACGGGGTTCAATCAGCCCCAGCATTTT. Its translation: CASSPTGFNQPQHF.

The count of this clone is one. The chain carries TRBV5-1 and TRBJ2-3; D not certain. The CDR3 is made up of 15 amino acids. With 0 bases removed from V and 0 bases from J, the gap between germline ends came to 8 bases. Germline V gene sequence: CDR1 SGHRS, CDR2 YFSETQ. CDR3 DNA sequence: TGCGCCAGCAGCTTGGATTTTTCTAGCACAGATACGCAGTATTTT. It translates to CASSLDFSSTDTQYF. Supplemented by reference TRBV5-1 and TRBJ2-3, the full variable domain reads KAGVTQTPRYLIKTRGQQVTLSCSPISGHRSVSWYQQTPGQGLQFLFEYFSETQRNKGNFPGRFSGRQFSNSRSEMNVSTLELGDSALYLCASSLDFSSTDTQYFGPGTRLTVL.

The rearrangement uses TRBV2 and TRBJ1-1; D gene ambiguous. Between the trimmed V and J ends, which lost 6 bases and 4 bases, there was a span of 15 bases. This CDR3 contains 14 residues. CDR1 is SNHLY and CDR2 is FYNNEI in the germline V gene. CDR3 nucleotides: TGTGCCAGCAGCGAGGATTCTTCGAGCACTGAAGCTTTCTTT. Its protein product is CASSEDSSSTEAFF.

This clone was seen only once. This chain links TRBV4-2 with TRBJ2-3; possible D gene TRBD2, 6 bases. Trimming shortened V by 5 bases and J by 4 bases, and 7 bases separated the two germline ends. The CDR3 length is 12 residues. Germline V gene data show CDR1 as LGHNA and CDR2 as YNFKEQ. The CDR3 nucleotides read TGTGCCAGCAGCACTAGCTCAGATACGCAGTATTTT. The encoded protein is CASSTSSDTQYF.

The chain recombines TRBV27 with TRBJ2-3, with 7 nucleotides matching TRBD1. V gave up 5 bases and J gave up 2 bases; unmatched junction bases: 13. The germline gives CDR1 MNHEY, CDR2 SMNVEV (reference sequence). This CDR3 has 17 residues. CDR3 coding DNA: TGTGCCAGCAGTCTATTATCGACAGGGACAACCACAGATACGCAGTATTTT. Translating gives CASSLLSTGTTTDTQYF.

CDR3 DNA sequence: TGTGCCAGCAGGAAGTATAGGGGAAGCACAGATACGCAGTATTTT. Residues: CASRKYRGSTDTQYF. The chain combines TRBV6-5 with TRBJ2-3; a possible D gene is TRBD1 (5 bases). The germline V and J ends were trimmed by 6 bases and 0 bases, with 13 bases remaining between them. This CDR3 comprises 15 residues. Germline V gene data show CDR1 as MNHEY and CDR2 as SVGAGI.

This chain uses TRBV19 with TRBJ2-3; a weak D match, TRBD1 (5 bases). This CDR3 region has 14 residues. V lost 8 bases, J lost 4 bases, and 16 bases lay in between. Germline V gene sequence: CDR1 LNHDA, CDR2 SQIVND (reference sequence). The CDR3 loop reads CASSQGIVSDTQYF. CDR3 bases: TGTGCCAGTTCCCAGGGCATCGTTTCAGATACGCAGTATTTT.

This clone was seen a single time. The J gene is TRBJ2-5, the V gene TRBV4-1, with 8 nucleotides matching TRBD2. The J call may be wrong; the DNA end is better matched by TRBJ2-7. CDR3 length equals 16 residues. Germline V gives CDR1 MGHRA, CDR2 YSYEKL. The chain's CDR3 is CASSHRKGAGGYEQYF. In DNA, the CDR3 is TGCGCCAGCAGCCACCGAAAAGGGGCGGGGGGCTACGAGCAGTACTTC.

The CDR3 spells CASSPSGGIYEQYF. Here the CDR3 DNA reads TGTGCCAGCAGTCCCTCGGGGGGGATCTACGAGCAGTACTTC. The genes are TRBV2 and TRBJ2-7; 8 bases fit TRBD2. There are 14 residues in the CDR3. Unmatched junction bases numbered 6, after V lost 5 bases and J lost 3 bases. CDR1 and CDR2 from the germline V gene are SNHLY and FYNNEI.

This clone was found a few times. The V and J genes are TRBV11-2 and TRBJ2-7; TRBD1 aligns across 10 bases. The CDR3 contains 16 residues. Unmatched junction bases numbered 7, after V lost 1 base and J lost 4 bases. Germline values: CDR1 SGHAT, CDR2 FQNNGV. In nucleotides, the CDR3 is TGTGCCAGCAGCTTAGTAGCGGGACAGGGGAAGTACGAGCAGTACTTC. Protein product: CASSLVAGQGKYEQYF.

V usage is TRBV28 and J usage is TRBJ2-5, with D possibly matching TRBD1 (5 bases). The CDR3 spans 15 residues. The germline V and J ends were trimmed by 4 bases and 7 bases, with 19 bases remaining between them. Per germline, CDR1 MDHEN and CDR2 SYDVKM. The CDR3: CASSSSGNPSGTQYF. The CDR3 DNA reads TGTGCCAGCAGTTCCTCAGGGAACCCCTCGGGGACCCAGTACTTC.

This clone was seen a few times. The V gene is TRBV29-1, the J gene TRBJ1-5; tentatively, D is TRBD1 (6 bases). The germline V gene encodes CDR1 SQVTM and CDR2 ANQGSEA. Between the trimmed V and J ends, which lost 4 bases and 7 bases, there was a span of 14 bases. The CDR3 loop spans 13 amino acids. The CDR3 region has the DNA TGCAGCGTTGCCACAGGGCCATGGCAGCCCCAGCATTTT. This sequence encodes CSVATGPWQPQHF. The entire variable domain, with the rest obtained from reference TRBV29-1 and TRBJ1-5, is as follows: SAVISQKPSRDICQRGTSLTIQCQVDSQVTMMFWYRQQPGQSLTLIATANQGSEATYESGFVIDKFPISRPNLTFSTLTVSNMSPEDSSIYLCSVATGPWQPQHFGDGTRLSIL.

This chain links TRBV19 with TRBJ1-2; D unresolved. There are 14 residues in the CDR3. The V and J ends lost 11 bases and 0 bases respectively, with 16 bases between them. From germline, CDR1 is LNHDA and CDR2 SQIVND (reference sequence). This CDR3 reads CASSIGSSNYGYTF. DNA of the CDR3: TGTGCCTCTAGTATTGGGAGCTCTAACTATGGCTACACCTTC.